The 20 T cell receptor beta chains below were found in one sample sequenced in a study of breast tumors, draining lymph nodes, adjacent tissues. TCRdb ran MiXCR on the multiplex PCR reads and lists one entry per CDR3 protein. The data show some 170,000 distinct CDR3 sequences, about 33% seen once. Axillary draining lymph nodes of breast cancer patients supplied the node samples. The material sequenced was axillary lymph node tissue. Every receptor here comes from a female donor with breast cancer. Some clones in this sample may be carry-over from other donors' samples.

This clonotype showed up many times. V and J are TRBV2 and TRBJ1-5; 7 bases line up with TRBD1. The length of the CDR3 is 15 residues. CDR1 and CDR2 from the germline V gene are SNHLY and FYNNEI. The ends lost 6 bases at V and 9 bases at J; junction bases unmatched: 14. The CDR3 is CASSANTGAGWPQHF. The CDR3 bases are TGTGCCAGCAGCGCAAATACAGGGGCGGGCTGGCCCCAGCATTTT.

V usage is TRBV15 and J usage is TRBJ2-3; TRBD2 agrees at 14 bases. The CDR3 sequence is 17 residues long. Germline V gene data show CDR1 as LNHNV and CDR2 as YYDKDF (reference sequence). The V segment lost 2 bases and the J segment 4 bases; nucleotides outside the gene matches: 5. CDR3 amino acids: CATSRYRGLAGADTQYF. The DNA of the CDR3 is TGTGCCACCAGCAGATACCGGGGACTAGCGGGAGCAGATACGCAGTATTTT.

The J gene is TRBJ2-2, the V gene TRBV29-1; D is tentatively TRBD1 or TRBD2 (7 bases each). The CDR3 contains 15 residues. Between the trimmed V and J ends, which lost 6 bases and 16 bases, there was a span of 30 bases. Germline lookup yields CDR1 SQVTM and CDR2 ANQGSEA. Written as DNA, the CDR3 is TGCAGCGTCGCAGGGGGGGACCTAAACACCGGAGTGCCGTTTTTT. It yields the protein CSVAGGDLNTGVPFF.

As for this clonotype: A much bigger clone sits one base away, suggesting this may be a read error. V usage is TRBV20-1 and J usage is TRBJ1-5, with D uncertain. Per the germline V gene, CDR1 is DFQATT and CDR2 is SNEGSKA (reference sequence). The CDR3 contains 15 residues. The CDR3 region has the DNA TGCAGTGCTAGAGATCCCTGGCCCAGCACTCAGCCCCAGCATTTT. This encodes CSARDPWPSTQPQHF.

On this clonotype itself: This could be a read error, since a much larger clone is one nucleotide away. Here the CDR3 reads CATSYNYGHTF. The CDR3, as DNA: TGTGCCACCAGCTACAACTATGGCCACACCTTC. The chain couples TRBV28 to TRBJ1-2; D is undetermined. The CDR3 consists of 11 residues. CDR1 MDHEN and CDR2 SYDVKM come from the germline V gene.

The rearrangement links TRBV20-1 to TRBJ2-3; TRBD2 matches at 8 bases. V dropped 3 bases and J dropped 8; count of bases not matched to a gene: 13. Germline V gives CDR1 DFQATT, CDR2 SNEGSKA (reference sequence). The CDR3 is 15 residues long. This chain's CDR3 is CSASRYHSGGRTQYF. The CDR3 nucleotides read TGCAGTGCTAGCCGATACCACTCGGGAGGGCGTACGCAGTATTTT.

CDR3 DNA sequence: TGTGCTAGAGATCCCGGCGAGGGCAGGGTGTCTGAAGAGACCCAGTACTTC. It is translated as CARDPGEGRVSEETQYF. V usage is TRBV15 and J usage is TRBJ2-5; D could derive from TRBD1 or TRBD2 (5 bases each). Germline assignment: CDR1 LNHNV and CDR2 YYDKDF (reference sequence). This CDR3 contains 17 residues. The entire variable domain, with the rest obtained from reference TRBV15 and TRBJ2-5, is as follows: DAMVIQNPRYQVTQFGKPVTLSCSQTLNHNVMYWYQQKSSQAPKLLFHYYDKDFNNEADTPDNFQSRRPNTSFCFLDIRSPGLGDTAMYLCARDPGEGRVSEETQYFGPGTRLLVL.

V usage is TRBV28 and J usage is TRBJ1-2; unclear D gene. This CDR3 region has 14 residues. Germline-derived CDR1 and CDR2 are MDHEN and SYDVKM. The V and J ends lost 1 base and 5 bases respectively, with 11 bases between them. This chain's CDR3 is CASSLSYDGYGYTF. CDR3 DNA: TGTGCCAGCAGTTTATCGTACGACGGATATGGCTACACCTTC.

This clonotype was seen ten or more times. V gene TRBV20-1 combines with J gene TRBJ2-7, with 9 bases aligning to TRBD1. The CDR3 extends over 15 amino acids. The V gene end was trimmed by 4 bases and the J gene end by 1 base; junction bases not matched to a gene: 8. Germline values: CDR1 DFQATT, CDR2 SNEGSKA (reference sequence). The CDR3 spells CSATDSGTGSYEQYF. The DNA for the CDR3 is TGCAGTGCTACGGACAGCGGGACAGGGTCCTACGAGCAGTACTTC.

In this sample, this clonotype turned up many times. The genes are TRBV5-1 and TRBJ2-1; no definite D call. This CDR3 spans 11 amino acids. Deletions cut 3 bases from V and 13 bases from J, with 11 bases between. Germline V gene data show CDR1 as SGHRS and CDR2 as YFSETQ. The CDR3 loop is CASSWGPLQFF. The DNA of the CDR3 is TGCGCCAGCAGCTGGGGTCCACTCCAGTTCTTC.

About this clonotype itself: An end of the junction does not agree with germline; a read error may underlie this. The V and J genes are TRBV11-2 and TRBJ1-2, with 7 nucleotides matching TRBD1. This CDR3 region has 14 residues. Per germline, CDR1 SGHAT and CDR2 FQNNGV. The CDR3 bases are TGTGCCAGCAGCTCGAGTACAGGGGCCTATCGCTACACCTTC. Protein product: CASSSSTGAYRYTF.

This clonotype occurred many times. The chain joins TRBV10-3 to TRBJ2-3; TRBD2 matches 11 bases. Trimming at V came to 7 bases and at J to 0 bases, leaving 6 bases not matched to a gene. This CDR3 contains 16 residues. The V gene's germline CDR1 is ENHRY and CDR2 SYGVKD. The CDR3 spells CAIKVAGGGSTDTQYF. For the CDR3, the DNA is TGTGCCATCAAGGTAGCGGGGGGGGGAAGCACAGATACGCAGTATTTT.

As for this clonotype: A much larger clonotype is one base distant, so this may be a read error. Because it lacks the conserved phenylalanine or tryptophan at the end, this CDR3 is likely a read error. V usage is TRBV27 and J usage is TRBJ2-2, with D perhaps matching TRBD2 (6 bases). Trimming removed 5 bases from V and 1 base from J, with 11 bases in between. CDR1 is MNHEY and CDR2 is SMNVEV in the germline V gene (reference sequence). This CDR3 has 15 residues. CDR3 sequence: CASSPRLGNTGELFL. CDR3 coding DNA: TGTGCCAGCAGTCCCCGACTAGGGAACACCGGGGAGCTGTTTCTT.

This clonotype was found many times. This chain joins TRBV12-3 or TRBV12-4 and TRBJ2-7, with 9 bases lining up with TRBD1. J gave up 5 bases and V 3 bases, and 14 bases lay outside the gene matches. This CDR3 has 17 amino acids. This CDR3 reads CASSFLGFGTGKNEQYF. In DNA form, the CDR3 reads TGTGCCAGCAGTTTCCTCGGTTTCGGGACAGGGAAAAACGAGCAGTACTTC.

Comment on this clonotype: This may come from a read error, since a much larger clone is one base off. V gene TRBV6-4 combines with J gene TRBJ2-1, with 9 nucleotides matching TRBD1. V lost 5 bases and J lost 8; bases outside the gene matches: 4. Germline CDR1 MRHNA, CDR2 SNTAGT. CDR3 length: 13 amino acids. The DNA of the CDR3 is TGTGCCAGCAGTCTTGACAGGGGGGATGAGCAGTTCTTC. The encoded protein is CASSLDRGDEQFF.

This clonotype was seen ten or more times. The V call is TRBV20-1, the J call TRBJ2-3; 8 nucleotides match TRBD2. Germline assignment: CDR1 DFQATT and CDR2 SNEGSKA (reference sequence). The CDR3 loop spans 15 amino acids. Unmatched junction bases numbered 3, after V lost 1 base and J lost 0 bases. The CDR3 DNA reads TGCAGTGCTAGAGGGACTAGCCGTAGCACAGATACGCAGTATTTT. Residues: CSARGTSRSTDTQYF.

This clonotype was seen at least ten times. The chain joins TRBV25-1 to TRBJ1-3; D ambiguous. CDR3 size: 13 residues. The germline V gene encodes CDR1 MGHDK and CDR2 SYGVNS. V lost 4 bases and J lost 8, with 12 bases in between. This CDR3 is CASSGLGWDTIYF. DNA of the CDR3: TGTGCCAGCAGTGGTCTGGGATGGGACACCATATATTTT.

In regard to this clonotype: One base away lies a much larger clone, so this may be a sequencing read error. The chain joins TRBV20-1 to TRBJ2-7; the match to TRBD2 covers 7 bases. CDR1 is DFQATT and CDR2 is SNEGSKA in the germline V gene (reference sequence). The CDR3 has 12 amino acids. CDR3 in DNA: TGCAGTGCAGCGGGGAATCTCTACGAGCCGTACTTC. Translation: CSAAGNLYEPYF.

The gene calls are TRBV4-3 and TRBJ1-2, with D possibly TRBD1 on 6 matching bases. Trimming removed 4 bases at V and 8 bases at J, with 8 bases between. There are 11 residues in the CDR3. In germline, CDR1 is LGHNA, CDR2 YSLEER. CDR3: CASSPGTGYTF. The CDR3 region has the DNA TGCGCCAGCAGCCCGGGGACAGGCTACACCTTC.

This clonotype has at least ten counts. A read error may account for a junction end that differs from germline. This sequence joins TRBV2 and TRBJ2-1; 12 positions match TRBD2. Germline loops: CDR1 SNHLY, CDR2 FYNNEI. The CDR3 is made up of 15 amino acids. In DNA, the CDR3 is TGTGTCAGCAGTGATCTAGCGGGGGGGCGCAATGAGCAGTTCTTC. Its protein is CVSSDLAGGRNEQFF.